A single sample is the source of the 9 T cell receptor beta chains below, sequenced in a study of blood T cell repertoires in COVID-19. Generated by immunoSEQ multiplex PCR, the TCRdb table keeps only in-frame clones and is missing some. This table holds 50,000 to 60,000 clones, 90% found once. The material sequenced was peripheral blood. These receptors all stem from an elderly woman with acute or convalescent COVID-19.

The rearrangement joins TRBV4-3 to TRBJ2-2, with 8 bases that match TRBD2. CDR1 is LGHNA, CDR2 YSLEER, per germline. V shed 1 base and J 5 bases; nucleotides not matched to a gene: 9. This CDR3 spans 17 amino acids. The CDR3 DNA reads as TGCGCCAGCAGCCAAGCCGGGGCGGGAGGCGTAACCGGGGAGCTGTTTTTT. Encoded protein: CASSQAGAGGVTGELFF.

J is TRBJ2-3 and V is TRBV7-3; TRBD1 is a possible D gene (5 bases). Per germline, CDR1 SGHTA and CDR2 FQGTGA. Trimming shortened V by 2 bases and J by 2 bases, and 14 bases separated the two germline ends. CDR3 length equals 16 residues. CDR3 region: CASSLDHDSHTDTQYF. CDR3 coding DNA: TGTGCCAGCAGCTTAGATCACGACAGCCACACAGATACGCAGTATTTT.

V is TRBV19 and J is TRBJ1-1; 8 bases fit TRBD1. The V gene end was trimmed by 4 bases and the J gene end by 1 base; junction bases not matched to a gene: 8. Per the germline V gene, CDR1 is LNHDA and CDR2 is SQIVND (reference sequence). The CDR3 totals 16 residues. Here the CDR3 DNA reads TGTGCCAGTAGTACCCTACCGGGACAGGAGAACACTGAAGCTTTCTTT. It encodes CASSTLPGQENTEAFF.

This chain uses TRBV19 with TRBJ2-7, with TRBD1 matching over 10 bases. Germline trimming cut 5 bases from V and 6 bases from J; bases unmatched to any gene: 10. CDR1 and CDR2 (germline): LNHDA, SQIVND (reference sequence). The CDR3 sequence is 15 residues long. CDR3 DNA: TGTGCCAGTAGTTTAACCGGGACAGGGGCGGTCGAGCAGTACTTC. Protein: CASSLTGTGAVEQYF.

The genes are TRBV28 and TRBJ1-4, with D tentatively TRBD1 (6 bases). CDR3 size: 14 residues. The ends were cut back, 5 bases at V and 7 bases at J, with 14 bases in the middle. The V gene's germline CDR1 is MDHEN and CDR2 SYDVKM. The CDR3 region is CASSLTGTLEKLFF. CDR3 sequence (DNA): TGTGCCAGCAGTCTGACCGGGACACTTGAAAAACTGTTTTTT.

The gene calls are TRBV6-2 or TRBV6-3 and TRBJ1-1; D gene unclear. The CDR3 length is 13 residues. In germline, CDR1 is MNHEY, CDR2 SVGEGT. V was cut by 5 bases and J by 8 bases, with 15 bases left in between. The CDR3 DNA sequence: TGTGCCAGCAGTCGAGACACCCTATACGAAGCTTTCTTT. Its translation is CASSRDTLYEAFF.

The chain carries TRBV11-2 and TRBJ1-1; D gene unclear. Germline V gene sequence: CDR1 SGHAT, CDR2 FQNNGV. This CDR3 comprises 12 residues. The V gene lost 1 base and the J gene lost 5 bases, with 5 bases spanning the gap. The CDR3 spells CASSLAPTEAFF. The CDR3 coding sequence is TGTGCCAGCAGCTTAGCCCCTACTGAAGCTTTCTTT.

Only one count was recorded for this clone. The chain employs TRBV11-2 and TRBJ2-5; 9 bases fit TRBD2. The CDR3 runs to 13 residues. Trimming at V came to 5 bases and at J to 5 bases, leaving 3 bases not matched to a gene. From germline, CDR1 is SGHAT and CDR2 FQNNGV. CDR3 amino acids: CASSVTSGETQYF. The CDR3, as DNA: TGTGCCAGCAGCGTCACTAGCGGGGAGACCCAGTACTTC.

In nucleotides, the CDR3 is TGTGCCAGCAGCCCTTGGCGGCCCGGGGGGAGCAACTATGGCTACACCTTC. This translates into CASSPWRPGGSNYGYTF. The chain employs TRBV5-5 and TRBJ1-2; D perhaps matches TRBD1 (5 bases). Germline V gives CDR1 SGHKS, CDR2 YYEKEE (reference sequence). The CDR3 length is 17 residues. Trimming removed 4 bases at V and 2 bases at J, with 21 bases between.